Presented here are 13 T cell receptor beta chains from one specimen sequenced in a study of T cell responses to AZD1222 COVID-19 vaccine. Clones were read by immunoSEQ multiplex PCR, and TCRdb kept only the in-frame ones, dropping some. The sample contains 100,000 or so clones, about 94% of which appear only once. The source material was peripheral blood, sampled on day 0 of AZD1222 vaccination. The origin of the receptors is an adult in good health.

In its sample, this clone was seen once. J is TRBJ1-1 and V is TRBV11-3; the D is unclear. Deletions cut 10 bases from V and 1 base from J, with 16 bases between. Germline CDR1 reads SGHNT; CDR2 reads YENEEA. This CDR3 region has 14 residues. As DNA, the CDR3 is TGTGCCATCAACTCGAGGGTGGGGAACACTGAAGCTTTCTTT. Protein product: CAINSRVGNTEAFF.

This clone was seen once. The V call is TRBV10-2, the J call TRBJ2-5; D is undetermined. From germline, CDR1 is WSHSY and CDR2 SAAADI. The CDR3 is 15 amino acids. V shed 6 bases and J shed 4 bases, with 18 bases lying between them. CDR3 region: CASSPLVGPGETQYF. DNA for the CDR3: TGCGCCAGCAGCCCCCTGGTGGGCCCTGGAGAGACCCAGTACTTC.

The J gene is TRBJ2-7, the V gene TRBV13; D not resolved. Germline V gene data show CDR1 as PRHDT and CDR2 as FYEKMQ (reference sequence). The CDR3 consists of 12 residues. With 2 bases removed from V and 5 bases from J, the gap between germline ends came to 7 bases. The CDR3 nucleotides are TGTGCCAGCAGCTTACGGCCTAACGAGCAGTACTTC. This sequence encodes CASSLRPNEQYF.

The chain combines TRBV6-2 or TRBV6-3 with TRBJ2-1, with a weak D call TRBD1 (6 bases). Between the trimmed V and J ends, which lost 6 bases and 4 bases, there was a span of 16 bases. In germline, CDR1 is MNHEY, CDR2 SVGEGT. The CDR3 has 15 amino acids. The CDR3 protein is CASSQGQHRYNEQFF. The CDR3 DNA reads as TGTGCCAGCAGCCAAGGACAGCATCGATACAATGAGCAGTTCTTC.

V and J are TRBV10-2 and TRBJ2-7; 8 positions match TRBD1. The CDR3 has 13 residues. After removal of 4 bases from V and 2 bases from J, the junction contained 1 base not matched to a gene. Germline assignment: CDR1 WSHSY and CDR2 SAAADI. CDR3: CASSGTGTYEQYF. The DNA of the CDR3 is TGCGCCAGCAGTGGGACAGGGACCTACGAGCAGTACTTC.

The V gene is TRBV6-5, the J gene TRBJ1-2; D is ambiguous. Germline V gene lookup returns CDR1 MNHEY and CDR2 SVGAGI. V was cut by 4 bases and J by 4 bases, with 19 bases left in between. This CDR3 is 16 amino acids long. The CDR3 sequence is CASSSAQASLGYGYTF. DNA for the CDR3: TGTGCCAGCAGTTCCGCCCAAGCCTCATTGGGCTATGGCTACACCTTC.

This rearrangement joins TRBV4-1 to TRBJ2-7; D remains unclear. With 1 base removed from V and 2 bases from J, the gap between germline ends came to 6 bases. This CDR3 region has 13 residues. Germline CDR1 reads MGHRA; CDR2 reads YSYEKL. The chain's CDR3 is CASSQAAAYEQYF. The CDR3 nucleotides read TGCGCCAGCAGCCAAGCTGCTGCCTACGAGCAGTACTTC.

This rearrangement joins TRBV6-6 to TRBJ1-5; D remains unclear. Trimming cost V 2 bases and J 1 base, with 9 bases left between them. This CDR3 contains 15 residues. In germline, CDR1 is MNHNY, CDR2 SVGAGI (reference sequence). The CDR3 spells CASSYGQTSNQPQHF. The DNA for the CDR3 is TGTGCCAGCAGTTACGGGCAGACCAGCAATCAGCCCCAGCATTTT.

The chain recombines TRBV5-1 with TRBJ2-3, with TRBD1 identical over 7 bases. The CDR3 length is 15 residues. V shed 3 bases and J 4 bases; nucleotides not matched to a gene: 8. The germline gives CDR1 SGHRS, CDR2 YFSETQ. The CDR3 here is CASSSDRSGADTQYF. For the CDR3, the DNA is TGCGCCAGCAGCTCGGACAGGAGTGGAGCAGATACGCAGTATTTT.

This chain connects TRBV5-1 to TRBJ1-1, with 12 bases aligning to TRBD1. V was pared by 4 bases and J by 4 bases, with 14 bases of the junction left unmatched. Germline CDR1 and CDR2: SGHRS and YFSETQ. There are 18 residues in the CDR3. The CDR3 DNA reads TGCGCCAGCAGCCGTAACCCCGGGACAGGGGGCTTCAGCACTGAAGCTTTCTTT. Amino acid sequence: CASSRNPGTGGFSTEAFF. Combining the CDR3 with reference TRBV5-1 and TRBJ1-1 gives the whole variable domain KAGVTQTPRYLIKTRGQQVTLSCSPISGHRSVSWYQQTPGQGLQFLFEYFSETQRNKGNFPGRFSGRQFSNSRSEMNVSTLELGDSALYLCASSRNPGTGGFSTEAFFGQGTRLTVV.

The chain employs TRBV7-8 and TRBJ1-1, with 8 bases matching TRBD1. The V gene's germline CDR1 is SGHVS and CDR2 FQNEAQ. The CDR3 is 14 residues long. With 4 bases clipped from V and 1 base from J, the junction kept 2 bases outside the gene matches. The CDR3 DNA sequence: TGTGCCAGCAGCTCTGGGACAGGGAACACTGAAGCTTTCTTT. Translated: CASSSGTGNTEAFF.

V and J are TRBV5-5 and TRBJ2-3, with 15 bases matching TRBD2. The CDR3 runs to 19 residues. The germline V gene has CDR1 SGHKS and CDR2 YYEKEE (reference sequence). V trimming: 4 bases; J trimming: 3 bases; junction bases outside the gene matches: 12. Here the CDR3 DNA reads TGTGCCAGCAGCGCCCGATGGACTAGCGGGGGGGCTGGAACAGATACGCAGTATTTT. As protein: CASSARWTSGGAGTDTQYF.

This clone was seen a single time. This sequence joins TRBV6-5 and TRBJ1-1; possible D gene TRBD1, 6 bases. V was pared by 0 bases and J by 4 bases, with 9 bases between. Germline V lookup: CDR1 MNHEY, CDR2 SVGAGI. The CDR3 extends over 14 amino acids. This chain's CDR3 is CASSYSPGATEAFF. CDR3 sequence (DNA): TGTGCCAGCAGTTACTCGCCGGGGGCCACTGAAGCTTTCTTT.